This T cell receptor beta chain was identified during a study of T cell repertoires in cytomegalovirus infection. Overall study: Carrying CMV and the relevant HLA type showed in public TCR beta signatures.

TCRdb processed the reads anew with MiXCR; each CDR3 protein has one entry. Among roughly 100,000 distinct CDR3 sequences listed, 16% were seen once. With regard to this clonotype: Its antigen is currently unknown. This may stem from a read error, because a much larger clone lies one nucleotide away.

Study conclusions and caveats: Within the response measured ex vivo, HLA-C-restricted CMV-specific TCR beta clonotypes were dominant.

Germline V lookup: CDR1 MNHNY, CDR2 SVGAGI (reference sequence). There are 15 residues in the CDR3. This TCR derives from a human donor in good health (CMV status not recorded). Some clones in this sample may be carry-over from other donors' samples. V and J are TRBV6-6 and TRBJ2-1; D is possibly TRBD2 (5 bases). Specimen: PBMCs. CDR3 bases: TGTGCCGGCAGTTACCGGATGCGGGCCTCAAGGGCGCAGTTCTTC. Protein sequence: CAGSYRMRASRAQFF.